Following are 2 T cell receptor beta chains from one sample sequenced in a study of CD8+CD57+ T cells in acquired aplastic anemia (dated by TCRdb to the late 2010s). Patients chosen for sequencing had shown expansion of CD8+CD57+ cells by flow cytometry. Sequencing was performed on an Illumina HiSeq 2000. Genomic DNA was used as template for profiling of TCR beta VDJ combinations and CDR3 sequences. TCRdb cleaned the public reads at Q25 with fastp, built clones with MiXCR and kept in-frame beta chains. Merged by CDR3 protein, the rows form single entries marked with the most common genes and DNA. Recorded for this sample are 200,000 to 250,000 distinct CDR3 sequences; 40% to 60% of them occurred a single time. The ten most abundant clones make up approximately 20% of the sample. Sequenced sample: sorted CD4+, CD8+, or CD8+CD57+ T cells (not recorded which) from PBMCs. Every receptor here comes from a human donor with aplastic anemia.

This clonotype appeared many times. In DNA, the CDR3 is TGTGCCAGTCATGACCCGAACACCGGGGAGCTGTTTTTT. Amino acids: CASHDPNTGELFF. The genes are TRBV19 and TRBJ2-2; no firm D call. Trimming shortened V by 8 bases and J by 0 bases, and 7 bases separated the two germline ends. Germline values: CDR1 LNHDA, CDR2 SQIVND (reference sequence). This CDR3 region has 13 residues.

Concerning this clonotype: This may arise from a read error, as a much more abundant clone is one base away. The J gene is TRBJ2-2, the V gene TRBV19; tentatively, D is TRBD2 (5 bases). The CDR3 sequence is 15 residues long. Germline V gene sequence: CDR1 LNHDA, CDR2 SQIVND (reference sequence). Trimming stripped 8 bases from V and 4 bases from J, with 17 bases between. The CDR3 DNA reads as TGTGCCAGTGAGGTTGGGAGCCATTCCACCGGGGAGCTGTTTTTT. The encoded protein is CASEVGSHSTGELFF.